The 21 T cell receptor beta chains reported below all come from one sample, sequenced in a study of T cell responses to AZD1222 COVID-19 vaccine (dated by TCRdb to the early 2020s). In the paper's terms, the time point label means: baseline before first vaccination. The library was made by the immunoSEQ multiplex PCR assay. Held by TCRdb, this immuneACCESS table contains in-frame sequences only and omits some clones. Under half of the omission traces to an unresolved V gene where checked; the cause of the rest is unknown. This sample is represented by tens of thousands of clones; 70% to 80% of them were singletons. Roughly 6.6% of the sample comes from the top ten. Sample: peripheral blood, taken on day 0 of AZD1222 vaccination. These receptors came from an adult in good health.

V gene TRBV2 combines with J gene TRBJ1-1; 8 positions agree with TRBD1. The V and J ends lost 5 bases and 4 bases, in that order; junction bases with no gene match: 9. The CDR3 runs 15 residues. Germline values: CDR1 SNHLY, CDR2 FYNNEI. CDR3 residues: CASSPTWTGPTEAFF. CDR3 DNA sequence: TGTGCCAGCAGTCCTACCTGGACAGGGCCCACTGAAGCTTTCTTT. Supplemented by reference TRBV2 and TRBJ1-1, the full variable domain reads EPEVTQTPSHQVTQMGQEVILRCVPISNHLYFYWYRQILGQKVEFLVSFYNNEISEKSEIFDDQFSVERPDGSNFTLKIRSTKLEDSAMYFCASSPTWTGPTEAFFGQGTRLTVV.

The chain combines TRBV14 with TRBJ1-1; D is uncertain. The V gene lost 0 bases and the J gene lost 6 bases, with 14 bases spanning the gap. The CDR3 runs to 15 residues. Germline V CDR1 and CDR2: SGHDN, FVKESK. The DNA for the CDR3 is TGTGCCAGCAGCCAAGATCACGGGTTTGGCGCTGAAGCTTTCTTT. Its translation is CASSQDHGFGAEAFF.

Only one count was recorded for this clone. The chain carries TRBV7-3 and TRBJ1-1; D gene uncertain. Germline CDR1 SGHTA, CDR2 FQGTGA. The CDR3 runs 13 residues. Trimming removed 5 bases at V and 5 bases at J, with 12 bases between. CDR3 region: CASSLFPGTEAFF. DNA of the CDR3: TGTGCCAGCAGCCTCTTCCCCGGGACTGAAGCTTTCTTT.

CDR3 amino acids: CASSVHRGNEKLFF. The CDR3 coding sequence is TGTGCCAGTAGTGTCCACAGGGGGAATGAAAAACTGTTTTTT. The chain has TRBV19 and TRBJ1-4, with TRBD1 identical over 8 bases. Losses at the gene ends were 5 bases for V and 5 bases for J; bases not matched to a gene: 4. The CDR3 covers 14 residues. Germline lookup yields CDR1 LNHDA and CDR2 SQIVND (reference sequence).

The rearrangement joins TRBV6-6 to TRBJ1-5; 11 nucleotides agree with TRBD1. CDR3 size: 14 residues. J lost 7 bases, V lost 6 bases, and 5 bases had no gene match. Germline CDR1 is MNHNY and CDR2 is SVGAGI (reference sequence). CDR3 region: CASSGTGGRQPQHF. CDR3 bases: TGTGCCAGCAGCGGGACAGGGGGTCGACAGCCCCAGCATTTT.

The genes are TRBV12-3 or TRBV12-4 and TRBJ2-7, with unresolved D. The CDR3 totals 11 residues. V lost 1 base to trimming and J lost 9 bases, with 7 bases between them. The CDR3 spells CASSLEGLQYF. The CDR3 DNA follows: TGTGCCAGCAGTTTAGAGGGTTTGCAGTACTTC.

The chain is built from TRBV3-1 (or the pseudogene TRBV3-2) and TRBJ1-2; D gene unclear. With 0 bases removed from V and 1 base from J, the gap between germline ends came to 15 bases. This CDR3 has 17 amino acids. Germline V gene sequence: CDR1 LGHDT, CDR2 YNNKEL (reference sequence). The CDR3 loop is CASSQDLSPGYNYGYTF. DNA for the CDR3: TGTGCCAGCAGCCAAGATTTAAGCCCGGGATATAACTATGGCTACACCTTC.

J is TRBJ1-4 and V is TRBV28, with a possible D match to TRBD1 (5 bases). Germline values: CDR1 MDHEN, CDR2 SYDVKM. The CDR3 consists of 17 residues. V was cut by 6 bases and J by 3 bases, with 20 bases left in between. For the CDR3, the DNA is TGTGCCAGCAGATCAACCGGGACCTTCATGGCTAATGAAAAACTGTTTTTT. The encoded protein is CASRSTGTFMANEKLFF. The full variable domain, rest sourced from reference TRBV28 and TRBJ1-4, is DVKVTQSSRYLVKRTGEKVFLECVQDMDHENMFWYRQDPGLGLRLIYFSYDVKMKEKGDIPEGYSVSREKKERFSLILESASTNQTSMYLCASRSTGTFMANEKLFFGSGTQLSVL.

The chain joins TRBV30 to TRBJ1-2; D might be TRBD1 (5 bases). The germline V gene has CDR1 GTSNPN and CDR2 SVGIG (reference sequence). The CDR3 contains 13 residues. The ends were cut back, 2 bases at V and 0 bases at J, with 7 bases in the middle. The CDR3: CAWSPGPNYGYTF. The CDR3, as DNA: TGTGCCTGGAGTCCAGGGCCTAACTATGGCTACACCTTC.

The V gene is TRBV29-1, the J gene TRBJ2-6, with 7 bases fitting TRBD2. Germline V gene lookup returns CDR1 SQVTM and CDR2 ANQGSEA. Trimming cost V 4 bases and J 0 bases; bases outside gene matches: 0. The CDR3 runs 14 residues. Here the CDR3 reads CSVGGGSGANVLTF. For the CDR3, the DNA is TGCAGCGTTGGGGGGGGCTCTGGGGCCAACGTCCTGACTTTC.

This clone has more than one count but fewer than ten. For the CDR3, the DNA is TGTGCCAGTAGGGCAGGGGCCCAGCCCCAGCATTTT. Translation gives CASRAGAQPQHF. V usage is TRBV19 and J usage is TRBJ1-5, with a weak D call TRBD1 (6 bases). Trimming removed 6 bases from V and 7 bases from J, with 10 bases in between. Per the germline V gene, CDR1 is LNHDA and CDR2 is SQIVND (reference sequence). This CDR3 region has 12 residues.

The table lists this clone with a few counts. This chain's CDR3 is CASSQEWSVTGELFF. DNA for the CDR3: TGTGCCAGCAGCCAAGAGTGGTCGGTCACCGGGGAGCTGTTTTTT. The rearrangement links TRBV3-1 (or the pseudogene TRBV3-2) to TRBJ2-2; D gene uncertain. V dropped 0 bases and J dropped 4 bases, with 9 bases sitting between them. The germline V gene has CDR1 LGHDT and CDR2 YNNKEL (reference sequence). The CDR3 has 15 amino acids.

This rearrangement joins TRBV4-1 to TRBJ2-7, with 8 bases fitting TRBD1. The germline V gene encodes CDR1 MGHRA and CDR2 YSYEKL. V shed 2 bases, J shed 0 bases, and the junction held 9 bases outside the gene matches. CDR3 length: 17 residues. This CDR3 reads CASSQPRTGPSSYEQYF. As DNA, the CDR3 is TGCGCCAGCAGCCAACCACGGACAGGGCCGAGCTCCTACGAGCAGTACTTC.

V usage is TRBV5-1 and J usage is TRBJ2-2; TRBD1 matches 7 bases. After removal of 3 bases from V and 6 bases from J, the junction contained 17 bases not matched to a gene. The germline V gene has CDR1 SGHRS and CDR2 YFSETQ. CDR3 size: 18 residues. The chain's CDR3 is CASSSQGQASNWAGELFF. CDR3 in DNA: TGCGCCAGCAGCTCCCAAGGACAGGCATCGAATTGGGCCGGGGAGCTGTTTTTT.

The V and J genes are TRBV2 and TRBJ2-3; 8 nucleotides agree with TRBD1. In germline, CDR1 is SNHLY, CDR2 FYNNEI. The CDR3 consists of 14 residues. V dropped 6 bases and J dropped 8; count of bases not matched to a gene: 10. CDR3 DNA sequence: TGTGCCAGCAGGCCGGGACAGGCCGTTGGTACGCAGTATTTT. Its protein is CASRPGQAVGTQYF.

The gene calls are TRBV6-6 and TRBJ1-1, with a possible D match to TRBD1 (5 bases). With 7 bases removed from V and 6 bases from J, the gap between germline ends came to 21 bases. The CDR3 consists of 15 residues. Germline lookup yields CDR1 MNHNY and CDR2 SVGAGI (reference sequence). The CDR3: CASTVMTVEVAEAFF. The CDR3 DNA is TGTGCCAGCACAGTAATGACAGTGGAGGTAGCTGAAGCTTTCTTT.

V usage is TRBV6-5 and J usage is TRBJ1-2, with D hard to call. The CDR3 loop spans 13 amino acids. Germline-derived CDR1 and CDR2 are MNHEY and SVGAGI. The germline V and J ends were trimmed by 6 bases and 3 bases, with 11 bases remaining between them. CDR3 protein: CASSPGIDYGYTF. CDR3 in DNA: TGTGCCAGCAGCCCCGGTATTGACTATGGCTACACCTTC.

V gene TRBV6-6 combines with J gene TRBJ2-6; no clear D. V lost 2 bases and J lost 6, with 11 bases in between. The CDR3 runs to 15 residues. Germline CDR1 is MNHNY and CDR2 is SVGAGI (reference sequence). The CDR3 reads CASSYDPAVANVLTF. The CDR3 nucleotides read TGTGCCAGCAGTTACGATCCCGCCGTGGCCAACGTCCTGACTTTC.

CDR3 nucleotides: TGTGCCGTTACAGCATTGAACACTGAAGCTTTCTTT. This gives the protein CAVTALNTEAFF. The chain combines TRBV7-8 with TRBJ1-1; D remains unclear. Germline V gene data show CDR1 as SGHVS and CDR2 as FQNEAQ. The V and J ends lost 11 bases and 0 bases respectively, with 10 bases between them. The CDR3 runs to 12 residues.

The chain is built from TRBV5-6 and TRBJ2-2, with D unclear. Trimming took 1 base from V and 1 from J, leaving 11 bases between them. Germline CDR1 is SGHDT and CDR2 is YYEEEE. The CDR3 sequence is 16 residues long. The CDR3 sequence: CASSLLLAWNTGELFF. Here the CDR3 DNA reads TGTGCCAGCAGCTTGTTACTCGCCTGGAACACCGGGGAGCTGTTTTTT.

The rearrangement links TRBV5-4 to TRBJ2-1; D is perhaps TRBD1 (5 bases). Trimming left V 3 bases short and J 3 bases short, with 13 bases between. The germline gives CDR1 SGHNT, CDR2 YYREEE (reference sequence). The length of the CDR3 is 15 residues. The CDR3: CASSSDKANYNEQFF. In DNA, the CDR3 is TGTGCCAGCAGCTCGGACAAGGCCAACTACAATGAGCAGTTCTTC. Full variable domain (missing parts from reference TRBV5-4 and TRBJ2-1): ETGVTQSPTHLIKTRGQQVTLRCSSQSGHNTVSWYQQALGQGPQFIFQYYREEENGRGNFPPRFSGLQFPNYSSELNVNALELDDSALYLCASSSDKANYNEQFFGPGTRLTVL.